The table lists the clone carrying this T cell receptor (beta chain) with a few counts. TCRdb recomputed calls from the RACE reads with MiXCR, one row per CDR3 protein. This sample has 150,000 to 200,000 distinct CDR3 sequences; under 35% occur once, and the top ten carry roughly 3%. The record originates from a study of human T cells and chemical hapten exposure. The CDR3 is 15 residues long. Per germline, CDR1 MDHEN and CDR2 SYDVKM. The V segment lost 5 bases and the J segment 6 bases; nucleotides outside the gene matches: 8. Stated time point: pre-sensitization, week 0. Treatment noted: therapeutic diphenylcyclopropenone sensitization with weekly scalp DPC. The study drew its donors from alopecia patients who were 18 to 70 years old and suitable for DPC.

J is TRBJ1-5 and V is TRBV28, with 9 bases identical to TRBD1. The sequenced sample was whole blood, obtained in connection with sensitization to the hapten diphenylcyclopropenone (DPC). The sequence was obtained from a woman aged 30 to 39 with alopecia areata. Some clones in this sample may be carry-over from other donors' samples. CDR3 bases: TGTGCCAGCAGTCAGGGACAGGGTTCGGGTCAGCCCCAGCATTTT. Amino acid sequence: CASSQGQGSGQPQHF. Complete variable domain (other parts from reference TRBV28 and TRBJ1-5): DVKVTQSSRYLVKRTGEKVFLECVQDMDHENMFWYRQDPGLGLRLIYFSYDVKMKEKGDIPEGYSVSREKKERFSLILESASTNQTSMYLCASSQGQGSGQPQHFGDGTRLSIL.